This TCR beta chain was identified in a study of cytomegalovirus exposure and HLA in healthy donors. Study context: Early on, a data release was issued that held roughly 80 million unique TCRs from HLA-typed donors. Points from the study as a whole: Overall, some 160 TCR beta chains were annotated as cytomegalovirus-associated. A few V segments could not be told apart, such as TRBV6-2 and TRBV6-3, and were left out. Reportedly, fewer N-insertions than the roughly 700-donor mean appeared in an Asian-associated ancestry cluster in a later analysis.

Trimming removed 5 bases from V and 3 bases from J, with 17 bases in between. This CDR3 comprises 16 residues. Germline CDR1 and CDR2: SGHVS and FQNEAQ. Details on this clone: Its cognate antigen is unknown.

In the PCR, 60 Vbeta and 13 Jbeta primers were used. Method: immunoSEQ multiplex PCR; TCRdb's copy keeps in-frame clones and lacks some. The table includes about 160,000 clones, about 81% detected once. Sequencing was performed on PBMCs. The rearrangement links TRBV7-8 to TRBJ2-1, with a tentative D call TRBD1 (6 bases). This TCR derives from a young woman in good health and CMV-seronegative. The CDR3 reads CASSKNRAPGYNEQFF. DNA of the CDR3: TGTGCCAGCAGCAAAAACAGGGCCCCCGGCTACAATGAGCAGTTCTTC.